The 23 T cell receptor beta chains presented below share a single source sample, sequenced in a study of blood T cell repertoires in COVID-19. Clones were sequenced by immunoSEQ multiplex PCR, and TCRdb holds only the in-frame ones, with some missing. The sample holds about 33,000 clones, around 88% seen once. The sequencing input was peripheral blood. These receptors were obtained from a human donor in a cohort sampled during active COVID-19.

The chain links TRBV11-3 to TRBJ2-2; a weak D match, TRBD2 (5 bases). The ends were cut back, 5 bases at V and 3 bases at J, with 13 bases in the middle. Germline-derived CDR1 and CDR2 are SGHNT and YENEEA. This CDR3 comprises 15 residues. CDR3 DNA sequence: TGTGCCAGCAGCCGCGGGCGGCGGGACACCGGGGAGCTGTTTTTT. Protein sequence: CASSRGRRDTGELFF. Full variable domain (outside the CDR3, taken from reference TRBV11-3 and TRBJ2-2): EAGVVQSPRYKIIEKKQPVAFWCNPISGHNTLYWYLQNLGQGPELLIRYENEEAVDDSQLPKDRFSAERLKGVDSTLKIQPAELGDSAVYLCASSRGRRDTGELFFGEGSRLTVL.

The rearrangement uses TRBV12-3 or TRBV12-4 and TRBJ2-7; maybe TRBD2 (5 bases). Deletions cut 6 bases from V and 6 bases from J, with 15 bases between. The length of the CDR3 is 13 residues. The CDR3 loop reads CASRLVGLSEQYF. The CDR3 DNA follows: TGTGCCAGCAGACTAGTGGGCCTTTCCGAGCAGTACTTC.

The chain employs TRBV19 and TRBJ2-1; 10 bases are shared with TRBD2. Per the germline V gene, CDR1 is LNHDA and CDR2 is SQIVND (reference sequence). Losses at the gene ends were 7 bases for V and 9 bases for J; bases not matched to a gene: 12. This CDR3 contains 15 residues. CDR3 DNA sequence: TGTGCCAGTACACCTAGCGGGAGAGCCATTGGTGAGCAGTTCTTC. Encoded protein: CASTPSGRAIGEQFF.

This chain joins TRBV7-9 and TRBJ2-1; no clear D. Looked up from germline, CDR1 is SEHNR and CDR2 is FQNEAQ (reference sequence). V was trimmed by 2 bases and J by 5 bases, leaving 10 bases between them. The CDR3 is made up of 14 amino acids. This CDR3 reads CASSLLLADNEQFF. The CDR3, as DNA: TGTGCCAGCAGCTTATTATTGGCGGACAATGAGCAGTTCTTC. The entire variable domain, with the rest obtained from reference TRBV7-9 and TRBJ2-1, is as follows: DTGVSQNPRHKITKRGQNVTFRCDPISEHNRLYWYRQTLGQGPEFLTYFQNEAQLEKSRLLSDRFSAERPKGSFSTLEIQRTEQGDSAMYLCASSLLLADNEQFFGPGTRLTVL.

The chain links TRBV4-2 to TRBJ2-3; 8 nucleotides agree with TRBD2. The CDR3 length is 15 residues. CDR1 and CDR2 from the germline V gene are LGHNA and YNFKEQ. With 5 bases clipped from V and 8 bases from J, the junction kept 12 bases outside the gene matches. CDR3 sequence: CASSGSGSRDGTQYF. Here the CDR3 DNA reads TGTGCCAGCAGCGGAAGCGGGAGCCGGGATGGTACGCAGTATTTT.

This chain joins TRBV7-9 and TRBJ2-7, with 8 bases identical to TRBD1. This CDR3 contains 15 residues. The ends lost 1 base at V and 6 bases at J; junction bases unmatched: 8. The germline V gene encodes CDR1 SEHNR and CDR2 FQNEAQ (reference sequence). The CDR3 DNA is TGTGCCAGCAGCTTAGTCGGAGGGACAGGCGCCGAGCAGTACTTC. This sequence encodes CASSLVGGTGAEQYF.

The genes are TRBV27 and TRBJ2-3, with 10 bases lining up with TRBD2. The CDR3 has 18 amino acids. J gave up 4 bases and V 0 bases, and 10 bases lay outside the gene matches. Germline V gene lookup returns CDR1 MNHEY and CDR2 SMNVEV (reference sequence). The CDR3 nucleotides are TGTGCCAGCAGTTTATCACTCCAAGCGGGGGGGCCGGCAGATACGCAGTATTTT. Translation gives CASSLSLQAGGPADTQYF.

In its sample, this clone ranks as medium-sized. This chain connects TRBV27 to TRBJ2-1; unclear D gene. This CDR3 has 16 amino acids. Germline V CDR1 and CDR2: MNHEY, SMNVEV (reference sequence). V was pared by 4 bases and J by 7 bases, with 20 bases between. The chain's CDR3 is CASSSLEAKFGNEQFF. In nucleotides, the CDR3 is TGTGCCAGCAGTTCCCTTGAGGCCAAGTTCGGGAATGAGCAGTTCTTC.

The rearrangement uses TRBV7-9 and TRBJ2-5; D is unresolved. The germline gives CDR1 SEHNR, CDR2 FQNEAQ (reference sequence). CDR3 size: 11 residues. V was clipped by 2 bases and J by 5 bases, with 3 bases between them. CDR3 in amino acids: CASSLTETQYF. In DNA, the CDR3 is TGTGCCAGCAGCTTAACTGAGACCCAGTACTTC.

The chain has TRBV3-1 (or the pseudogene TRBV3-2) and TRBJ1-6; D perhaps matches TRBD1 (5 bases). Germline CDR1 LGHDT, CDR2 YNNKEL (reference sequence). V gave up 1 base and J gave up 7 bases, with 14 bases separating them. This CDR3 is built from 16 residues. This CDR3 reads CASSQVPGLTNSPLHF. In DNA, the CDR3 is TGTGCCAGCAGCCAAGTCCCGGGACTGACGAATTCACCCCTCCACTTT.

The V and J genes are TRBV14 and TRBJ2-1, with a possible D match to TRBD2 (5 bases). From germline, CDR1 is SGHDN and CDR2 FVKESK. V lost 4 bases, J lost 3 bases, and 7 bases lay in between. This CDR3 has 13 amino acids. CDR3 residues: CASSPRGYNEQFF. The CDR3 coding sequence is TGTGCCAGCAGCCCCCGGGGCTACAATGAGCAGTTCTTC.

This chain joins TRBV5-1 and TRBJ2-7, with TRBD2 matching 8 bases. V lost 3 bases to trimming and J lost 1 base; unmatched junction nucleotides: 6. Germline V CDR1 and CDR2: SGHRS, YFSETQ. This CDR3 is 15 amino acids long. The CDR3 is CASSSIAGRSYEQYF. Written as DNA, the CDR3 is TGCGCCAGCAGCTCCATAGCGGGGCGTTCCTACGAGCAGTACTTC.

The V and J genes are TRBV18 and TRBJ2-7; D perhaps matches TRBD1 (6 bases). Germline V gene data show CDR1 as KGHSH and CDR2 as LQKENI. CDR3 length: 14 residues. Between the trimmed V and J ends, which lost 3 bases and 4 bases, there was a span of 13 bases. The CDR3 DNA reads TGTGCCAGCTCACCCCCGTCGCAGGGGTACGAGCAGTACTTC. Translating gives CASSPPSQGYEQYF.

The chain employs TRBV18 and TRBJ1-1, with 7 bases aligning to TRBD1. CDR1 KGHSH and CDR2 LQKENI come from the germline V gene. With V trimmed by 5 bases and J by 5 bases, 8 bases remained unmatched. This CDR3 comprises 14 residues. Written as DNA, the CDR3 is TGTGCCAGCTCAAGCGAGGGGGCGCGGACTGAAGCTTTCTTT. Its translation: CASSSEGARTEAFF.

Comments on this clone: The CDR3 ends on some other residue instead of the conserved phenylalanine or tryptophan, so this is likely a read error. The DNA is left out, because the CDR3 cannot be placed on it with certainty; the CDR3 is given as TCRdb lists it. The CDR3 reads CAIRGTGR. V usage is TRBV10-3 and J usage is TRBJ2-7; TRBD1 is taken as the D call from the table, unchecked against the DNA. The CDR3 has 8 amino acids, counting both end residues. The germline V gene has CDR1 ENHRY and CDR2 SYGVKD.

The CDR3, as DNA: TGTGCCAGCAGCCAAGTCCCCCTAACTAGCGGGGTGAGCGAGCAGTACTTC. Protein sequence: CASSQVPLTSGVSEQYF. V is TRBV3-1 (or the pseudogene TRBV3-2) and J is TRBJ2-7, with 10 bases matching TRBD2. Per the germline V gene, CDR1 is LGHDT and CDR2 is YNNKEL (reference sequence). The CDR3 is 17 residues long. V lost 1 base and J lost 6; bases outside the gene matches: 12.

The gene calls are TRBV6-1 and TRBJ2-5, with D tentatively TRBD2 (6 bases). The CDR3 contains 16 residues. The germline V gene encodes CDR1 MNHNS and CDR2 SASEGT. The V gene lost 2 bases and the J gene lost 4 bases, with 17 bases spanning the gap. CDR3 amino acids: CASSEMVVAAAETQYF. The CDR3 coding sequence is TGTGCCAGCAGTGAAATGGTCGTAGCGGCGGCAGAGACCCAGTACTTC.

This chain connects TRBV5-4 to TRBJ1-1, with a tentative D call TRBD1 (6 bases). Trimming took off 2 bases at V and 6 bases at J, with 11 bases between the two ends. The CDR3 length is 13 residues. CDR1 is SGHNT, CDR2 YYREEE, per germline (reference sequence). CDR3: CASSFPGAPEAFF. In DNA, the CDR3 is TGTGCCAGCAGCTTCCCAGGGGCCCCTGAAGCTTTCTTT.

The chain uses TRBV24-1 and TRBJ2-5; 7 bases fit TRBD1. This CDR3 contains 14 residues. V trimming: 7 bases; J trimming: 3 bases; junction bases outside the gene matches: 7. Germline V lookup: CDR1 KGHDR, CDR2 SFDVKD. CDR3 in amino acids: CATSGTGAKETQYF. The CDR3 DNA sequence: TGTGCCACCAGCGGCACAGGGGCAAAAGAGACCCAGTACTTC.

This clone was detected once. The genes are TRBV5-1 and TRBJ2-7, with 8 bases matching TRBD1. This CDR3 has 16 amino acids. The germline CDR1 and CDR2 sequences are SGHRS and YFSETQ. The trim removed 4 bases at V and 4 bases at J, leaving 13 bases unmatched. In DNA, the CDR3 is TGCGCCAGCAGCCCGAGACAGGGGCCGAAATTATACGAGCAGTACTTC. Protein: CASSPRQGPKLYEQYF.

The chain has TRBV5-1 and TRBJ1-3; D remains ambiguous. The CDR3 runs 17 residues. Trimming took 3 bases from V and 0 from J, leaving 16 bases between them. Germline-derived CDR1 and CDR2 are SGHRS and YFSETQ. The CDR3 region has the DNA TGCGCCAGCAGCTCTCGACCCTCGGGTAACTCTGGAAACACCATATATTTT. It is translated as CASSSRPSGNSGNTIYF.

The chain joins TRBV15 to TRBJ1-3; D not resolved. CDR1 and CDR2 (germline): LNHNV, YYDKDF (reference sequence). CDR3 length: 15 amino acids. V shed 1 base and J shed 3 bases, with 10 bases lying between them. The DNA for the CDR3 is TGTGCCACCAGCAGAGCAGGCGAAGGTGGAAACACCATATATTTT. Translated: CATSRAGEGGNTIYF. The full variable domain, its missing parts supplied by reference TRBV15 and TRBJ1-3, is DAMVIQNPRYQVTQFGKPVTLSCSQTLNHNVMYWYQQKSSQAPKLLFHYYDKDFNNEADTPDNFQSRRPNTSFCFLDIRSPGLGDTAMYLCATSRAGEGGNTIYFGEGSWLTVV.

V gene TRBV4-1 combines with J gene TRBJ2-5; TRBD1 aligns across 12 bases. Germline V lookup: CDR1 MGHRA, CDR2 YSYEKL. Trimming at V came to 3 bases and at J to 5 bases, leaving 4 bases not matched to a gene. This CDR3 comprises 15 residues. DNA of the CDR3: TGCGCCAGCAGCCAGGGGACAGGGGGCGCGGAGACCCAGTACTTC. Its translation is CASSQGTGGAETQYF.